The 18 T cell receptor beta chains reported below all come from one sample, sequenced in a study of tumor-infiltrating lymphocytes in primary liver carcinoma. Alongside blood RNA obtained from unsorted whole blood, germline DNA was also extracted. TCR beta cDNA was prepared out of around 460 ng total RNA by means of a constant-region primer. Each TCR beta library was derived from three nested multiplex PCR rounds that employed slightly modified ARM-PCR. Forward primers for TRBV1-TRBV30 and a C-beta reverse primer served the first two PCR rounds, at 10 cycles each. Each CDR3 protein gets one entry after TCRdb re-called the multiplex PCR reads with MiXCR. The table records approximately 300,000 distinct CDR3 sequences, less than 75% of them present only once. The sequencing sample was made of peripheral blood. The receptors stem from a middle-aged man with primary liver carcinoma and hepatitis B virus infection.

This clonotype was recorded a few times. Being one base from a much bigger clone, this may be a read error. The CDR3 spells CSGTTPEEAQYF. DNA of the CDR3: TGCAGCGGGACTACGCCAGAAGAGGCCCAGTACTTC. The V call is TRBV29-1, the J call TRBJ2-5, with a possible D match to TRBD2 (6 bases). The germline CDR1 and CDR2 sequences are SQVTM and ANQGSEA. The CDR3 is made up of 12 amino acids. Filled out from reference TRBV29-1 and TRBJ2-5, the complete variable domain reads SAVISQKPSRDICQRGTSLTIQCQVDSQVTMMFWYRQQPGQSLTLIATANQGSEATYESGFVIDKFPISRPNLTFSTLTVSNMSPEDSSIYLCSGTTPEEAQYFGPGTRLLVL.

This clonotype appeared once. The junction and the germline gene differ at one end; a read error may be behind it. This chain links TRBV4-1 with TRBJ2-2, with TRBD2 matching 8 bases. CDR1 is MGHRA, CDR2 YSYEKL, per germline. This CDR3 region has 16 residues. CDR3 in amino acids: CASSQDIGRANGELFF. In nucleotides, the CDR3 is TGCGCCAGCAGCCAAGATATCGGGAGGGCCAACGGGGAGCTGTTCTTT.

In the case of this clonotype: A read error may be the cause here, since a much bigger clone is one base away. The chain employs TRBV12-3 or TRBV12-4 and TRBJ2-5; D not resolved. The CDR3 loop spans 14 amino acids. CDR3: CTSSSQRVGETQYF. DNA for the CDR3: TGTACCAGCAGTTCCCAAAGGGTGGGGGAGACCCAGTACTTC.

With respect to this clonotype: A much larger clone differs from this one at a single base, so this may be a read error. CDR3 DNA sequence: TGTGCCAGCACCCGAGGGGGGCTTCTCTACGAGCAGTACTTC. It specifies CASTRGGLLYEQYF. J is TRBJ2-7 and V is TRBV6-2 or TRBV6-3, with D perhaps given as TRBD1 or TRBD2 (6 bases each). V lost 7 bases and J 3 bases, leaving 16 bases between the germline ends. This CDR3 contains 14 residues. Germline V CDR1 and CDR2: MNHEY, SVGEGT.

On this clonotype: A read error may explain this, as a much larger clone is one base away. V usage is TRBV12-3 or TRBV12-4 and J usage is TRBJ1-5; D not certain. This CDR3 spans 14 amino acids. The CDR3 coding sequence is TGTGCCAACAGTTTAGTCGGGAGCAATCAGCCCCAGCATTTT. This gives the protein CANSLVGSNQPQHF.

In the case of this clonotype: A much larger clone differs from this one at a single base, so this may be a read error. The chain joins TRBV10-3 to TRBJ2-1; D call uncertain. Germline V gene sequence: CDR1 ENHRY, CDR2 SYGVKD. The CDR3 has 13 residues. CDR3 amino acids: CTISESDVNEQFF. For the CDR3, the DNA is TGTACCATCAGTGAGTCCGACGTTAATGAGCAGTTCTTC.

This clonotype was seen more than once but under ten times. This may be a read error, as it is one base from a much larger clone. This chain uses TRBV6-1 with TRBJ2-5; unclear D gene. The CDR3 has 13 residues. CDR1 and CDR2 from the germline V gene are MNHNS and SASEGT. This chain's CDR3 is CTSRREVRETQYF. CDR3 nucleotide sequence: TGTACCAGCAGGCGCGAGGTCAGGGAGACCCAGTACTTC.

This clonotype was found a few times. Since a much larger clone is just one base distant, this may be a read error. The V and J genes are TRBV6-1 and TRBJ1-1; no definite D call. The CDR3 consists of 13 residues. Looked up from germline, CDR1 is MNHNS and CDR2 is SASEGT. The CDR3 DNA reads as TGTGCCAGCAGTCAGACACCGAACATTGAAGCTTTCTTT. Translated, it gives CASSQTPNIEAFF.

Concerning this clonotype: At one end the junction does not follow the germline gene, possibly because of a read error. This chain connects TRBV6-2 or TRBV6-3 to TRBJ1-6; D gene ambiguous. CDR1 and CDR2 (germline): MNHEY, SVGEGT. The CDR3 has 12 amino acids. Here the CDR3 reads CASTHGNSPIHF. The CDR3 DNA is TGTGCCAGCACCCACGGGAATTCACCCATCCACTTT.

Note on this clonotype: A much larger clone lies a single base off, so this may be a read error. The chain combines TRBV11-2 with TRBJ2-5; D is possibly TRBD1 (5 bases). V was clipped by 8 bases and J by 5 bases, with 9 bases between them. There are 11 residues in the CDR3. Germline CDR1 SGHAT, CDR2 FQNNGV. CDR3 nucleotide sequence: TGTGCCAGCGACAAGGGGGAGACCCAGTACTTC. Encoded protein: CASDKGETQYF.

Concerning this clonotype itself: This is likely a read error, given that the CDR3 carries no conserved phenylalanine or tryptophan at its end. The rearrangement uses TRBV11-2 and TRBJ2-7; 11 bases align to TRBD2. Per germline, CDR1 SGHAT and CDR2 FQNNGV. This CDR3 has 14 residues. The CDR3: CVSSLAGGPKEQYL. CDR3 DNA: TGTGTCAGCAGCTTAGCGGGAGGGCCGAAGGAGCAGTACCTC.

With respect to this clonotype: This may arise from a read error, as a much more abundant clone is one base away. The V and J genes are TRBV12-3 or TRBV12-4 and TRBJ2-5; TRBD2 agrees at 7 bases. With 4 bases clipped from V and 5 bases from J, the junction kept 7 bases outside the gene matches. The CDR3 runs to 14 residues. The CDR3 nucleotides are TGTGCCAGCAGTTCCTCGAGGCGGGGGGAGACCCAGTACTTC. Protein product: CASSSSRRGETQYF.

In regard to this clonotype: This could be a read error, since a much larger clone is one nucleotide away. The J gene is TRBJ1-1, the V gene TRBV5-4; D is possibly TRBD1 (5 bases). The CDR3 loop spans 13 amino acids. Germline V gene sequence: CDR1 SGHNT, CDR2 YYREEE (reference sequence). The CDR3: CASSFTRGTEALF. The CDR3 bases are TGTGCCAGCAGCTTTACGCGGGGCACTGAAGCTCTCTTT.

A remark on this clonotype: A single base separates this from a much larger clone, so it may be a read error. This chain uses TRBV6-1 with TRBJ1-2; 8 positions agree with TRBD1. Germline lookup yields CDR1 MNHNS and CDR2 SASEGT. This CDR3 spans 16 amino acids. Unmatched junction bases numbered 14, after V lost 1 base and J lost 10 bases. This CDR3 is CASSEEEAWTGQDYTF. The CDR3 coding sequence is TGTGCCAGCAGTGAAGAAGAAGCCTGGACAGGGCAGGACTACACCTTC.

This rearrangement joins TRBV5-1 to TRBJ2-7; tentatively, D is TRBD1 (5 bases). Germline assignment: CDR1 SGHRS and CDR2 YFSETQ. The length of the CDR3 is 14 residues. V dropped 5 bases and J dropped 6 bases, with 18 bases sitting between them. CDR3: CASSFDPGKGEQYF. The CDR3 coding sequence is TGCGCCAGCAGTTTTGACCCAGGGAAGGGCGAGCAGTACTTC.

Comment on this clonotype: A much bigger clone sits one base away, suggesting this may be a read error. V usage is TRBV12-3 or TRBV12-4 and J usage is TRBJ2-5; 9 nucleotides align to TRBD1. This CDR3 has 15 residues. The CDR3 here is CASSLGQGDQETQHF. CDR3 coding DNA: TGTGCCAGCAGTTTAGGACAGGGGGACCAAGAGACCCAGCACTTC.

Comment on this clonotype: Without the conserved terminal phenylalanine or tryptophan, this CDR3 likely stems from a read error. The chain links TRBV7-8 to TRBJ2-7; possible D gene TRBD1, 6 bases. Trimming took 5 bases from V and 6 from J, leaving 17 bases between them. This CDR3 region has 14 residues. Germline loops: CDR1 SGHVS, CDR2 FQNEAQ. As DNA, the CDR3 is TGTGCCAGCAGCCTGCACAGGGTTCAGGCCGAGCAGTACTCC. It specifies CASSLHRVQAEQYS.

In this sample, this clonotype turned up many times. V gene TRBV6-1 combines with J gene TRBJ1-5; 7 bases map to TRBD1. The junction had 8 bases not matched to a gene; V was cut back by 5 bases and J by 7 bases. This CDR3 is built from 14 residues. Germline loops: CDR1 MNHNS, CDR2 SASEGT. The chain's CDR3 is CASSPDRDGQPQHF. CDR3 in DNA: TGTGCCAGCAGTCCCGACAGGGATGGCCAGCCCCAGCATTTT.